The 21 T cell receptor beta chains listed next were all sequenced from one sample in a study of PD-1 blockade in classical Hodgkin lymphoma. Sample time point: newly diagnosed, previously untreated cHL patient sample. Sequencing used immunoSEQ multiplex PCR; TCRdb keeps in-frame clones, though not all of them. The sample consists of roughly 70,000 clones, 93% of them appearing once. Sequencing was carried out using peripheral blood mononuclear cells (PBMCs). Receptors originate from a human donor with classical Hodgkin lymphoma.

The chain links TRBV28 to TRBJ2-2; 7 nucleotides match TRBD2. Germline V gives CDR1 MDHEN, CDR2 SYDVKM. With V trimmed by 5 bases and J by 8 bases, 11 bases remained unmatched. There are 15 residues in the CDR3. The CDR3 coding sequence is TGTGCCAGCAGTCTAGGGAGACTAGCCCCGGGGGAGCTGTTTTTT. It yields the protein CASSLGRLAPGELFF.

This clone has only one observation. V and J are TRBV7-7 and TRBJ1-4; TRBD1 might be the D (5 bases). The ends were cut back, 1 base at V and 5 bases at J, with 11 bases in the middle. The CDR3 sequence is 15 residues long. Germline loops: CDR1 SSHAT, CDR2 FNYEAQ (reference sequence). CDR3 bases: TGTGCCAGCAGCTTAGGATCGGGGCACAATGAAAAACTGTTTTTT. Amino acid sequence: CASSLGSGHNEKLFF.

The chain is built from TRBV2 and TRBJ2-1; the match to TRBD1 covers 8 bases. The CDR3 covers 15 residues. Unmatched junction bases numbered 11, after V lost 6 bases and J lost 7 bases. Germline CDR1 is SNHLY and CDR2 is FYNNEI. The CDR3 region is CASRTGTGYGNEQFF. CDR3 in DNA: TGTGCCAGCAGGACCGGGACAGGATATGGGAATGAGCAGTTCTTC.

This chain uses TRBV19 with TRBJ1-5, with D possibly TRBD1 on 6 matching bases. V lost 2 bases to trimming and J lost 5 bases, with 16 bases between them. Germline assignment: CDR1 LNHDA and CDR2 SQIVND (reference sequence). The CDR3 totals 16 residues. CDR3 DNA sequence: TGTGCCAGTAGTATAATCGGGACACCCCAGGATCAGCCCCAGCATTTT. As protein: CASSIIGTPQDQPQHF.

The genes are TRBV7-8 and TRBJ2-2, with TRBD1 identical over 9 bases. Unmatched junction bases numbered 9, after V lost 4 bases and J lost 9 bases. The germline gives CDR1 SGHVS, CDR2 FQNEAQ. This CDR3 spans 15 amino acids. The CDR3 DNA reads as TGTGCCAGCAGCTCGAACAGGGGGCAAGGAAGGGAGCTGTTTTTT. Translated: CASSSNRGQGRELFF.

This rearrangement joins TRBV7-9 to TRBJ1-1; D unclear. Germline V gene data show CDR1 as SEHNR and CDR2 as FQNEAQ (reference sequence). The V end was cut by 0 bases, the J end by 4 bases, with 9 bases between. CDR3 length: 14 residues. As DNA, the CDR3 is TGTGCCAGCAGCTTAGCGCCGGGGAGCACTGAAGCTTTCTTT. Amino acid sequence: CASSLAPGSTEAFF.

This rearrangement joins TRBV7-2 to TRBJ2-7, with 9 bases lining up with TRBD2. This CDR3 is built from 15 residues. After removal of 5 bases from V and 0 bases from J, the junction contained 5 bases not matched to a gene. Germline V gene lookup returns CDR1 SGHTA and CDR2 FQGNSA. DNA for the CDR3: TGTGCCAGCAGCACAAGCGGGAGGAGCTCCTACGAGCAGTACTTC. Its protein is CASSTSGRSSYEQYF.

Here the CDR3 reads CASSTLEGRIKETQYF. DNA of the CDR3: TGTGCCAGTAGTACTCTCGAGGGGCGGATTAAAGAGACCCAGTACTTC. The chain combines TRBV19 with TRBJ2-5, with D perhaps being TRBD1 or TRBD2 (5 bases each). The CDR3 covers 16 residues. The ends were cut back, 4 bases at V and 3 bases at J, with 18 bases in the middle. The V gene's germline CDR1 is LNHDA and CDR2 SQIVND (reference sequence).

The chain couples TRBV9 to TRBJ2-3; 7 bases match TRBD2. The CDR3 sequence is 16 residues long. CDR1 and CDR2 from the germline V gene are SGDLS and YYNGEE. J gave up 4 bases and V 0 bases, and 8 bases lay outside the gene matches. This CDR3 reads CASSVAGGGSADTQYF. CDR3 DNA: TGTGCCAGCAGCGTAGCTGGGGGGGGATCGGCAGATACGCAGTATTTT. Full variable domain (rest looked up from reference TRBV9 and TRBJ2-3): DSGVTQTPKHLITATGQRVTLRCSPRSGDLSVYWYQQSLDQGLQFLIQYYNGEERAKGNILERFSAQQFPDLHSELNLSSLELGDSALYFCASSVAGGGSADTQYFGPGTRLTVL.

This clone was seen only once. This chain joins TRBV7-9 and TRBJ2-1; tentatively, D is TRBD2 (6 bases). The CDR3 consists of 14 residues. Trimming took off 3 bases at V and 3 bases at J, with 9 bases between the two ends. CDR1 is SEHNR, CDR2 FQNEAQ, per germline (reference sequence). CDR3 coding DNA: TGTGCCAGCAGCTTGGCGGGAATCTACAATGAGCAGTTCTTC. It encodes CASSLAGIYNEQFF.

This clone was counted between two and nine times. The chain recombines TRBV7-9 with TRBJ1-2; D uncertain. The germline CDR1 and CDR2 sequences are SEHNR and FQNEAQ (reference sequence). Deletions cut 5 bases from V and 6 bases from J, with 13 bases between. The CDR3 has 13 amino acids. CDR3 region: CASSARNMDGYTF. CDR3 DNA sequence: TGTGCCAGCAGCGCAAGAAATATGGATGGCTACACCTTC.

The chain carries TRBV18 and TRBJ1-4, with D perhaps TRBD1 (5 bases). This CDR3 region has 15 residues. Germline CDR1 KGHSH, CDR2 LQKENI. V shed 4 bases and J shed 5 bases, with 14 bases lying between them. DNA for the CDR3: TGTGCCAGCTCACGTCAGGGCCCGGGCAATGAAAAACTGTTTTTT. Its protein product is CASSRQGPGNEKLFF.

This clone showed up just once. This chain's CDR3 is CASTEVRAGNTIYF. The CDR3 DNA follows: TGTGCCAGCACCGAAGTGAGGGCTGGAAACACCATATATTTT. The J gene is TRBJ1-3, the V gene TRBV5-6; D is unresolved. V lost 6 bases to trimming and J lost 2 bases, with 12 bases between them. This CDR3 region has 14 residues. CDR1 is SGHDT, CDR2 YYEEEE, per germline.

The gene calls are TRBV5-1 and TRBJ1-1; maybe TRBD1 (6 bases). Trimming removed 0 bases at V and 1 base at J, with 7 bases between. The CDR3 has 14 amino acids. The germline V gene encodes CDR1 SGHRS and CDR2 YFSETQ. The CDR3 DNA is TGCGCCAGCAGCTTGGAAGGGGGGAACACTGAAGCTTTCTTT. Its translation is CASSLEGGNTEAFF.

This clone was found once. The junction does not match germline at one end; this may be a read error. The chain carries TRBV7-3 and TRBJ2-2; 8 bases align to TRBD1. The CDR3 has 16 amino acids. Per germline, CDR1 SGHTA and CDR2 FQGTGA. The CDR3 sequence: CASRLTGTGNTGELFF. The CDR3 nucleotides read TGTGCCAGCAGATTAACCGGGACAGGGAACACCGGGGAGCTGTTTTTT.

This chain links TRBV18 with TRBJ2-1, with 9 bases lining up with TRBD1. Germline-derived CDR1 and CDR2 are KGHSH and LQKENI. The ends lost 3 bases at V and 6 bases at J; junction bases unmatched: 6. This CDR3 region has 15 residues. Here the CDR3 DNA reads TGTGCCAGCTCACCTGTACAGGGGGCGAGCAATGAGCAGTTCTTC. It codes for CASSPVQGASNEQFF.

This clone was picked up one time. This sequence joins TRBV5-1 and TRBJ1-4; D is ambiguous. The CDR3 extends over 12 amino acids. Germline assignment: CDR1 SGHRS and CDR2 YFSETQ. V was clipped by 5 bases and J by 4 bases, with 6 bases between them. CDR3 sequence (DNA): TGCGCCAGCAGTCTCAATAATGAAAAACTGTTTTTT. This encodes CASSLNNEKLFF.

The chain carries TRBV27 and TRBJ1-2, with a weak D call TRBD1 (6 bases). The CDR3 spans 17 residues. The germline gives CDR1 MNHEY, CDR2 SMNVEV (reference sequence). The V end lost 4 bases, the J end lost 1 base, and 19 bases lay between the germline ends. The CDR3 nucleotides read TGTGCCAGCAGTTCCCTTGGGGGGCGAAACTTTAACTATGGCTACACCTTC. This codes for CASSSLGGRNFNYGYTF.

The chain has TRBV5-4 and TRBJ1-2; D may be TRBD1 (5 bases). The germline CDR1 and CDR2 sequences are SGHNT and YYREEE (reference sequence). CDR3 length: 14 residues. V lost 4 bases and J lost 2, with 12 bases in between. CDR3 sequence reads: CASSTPGQNYGYTF. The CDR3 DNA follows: TGTGCCAGCAGCACTCCGGGGCAGAACTATGGCTACACCTTC.

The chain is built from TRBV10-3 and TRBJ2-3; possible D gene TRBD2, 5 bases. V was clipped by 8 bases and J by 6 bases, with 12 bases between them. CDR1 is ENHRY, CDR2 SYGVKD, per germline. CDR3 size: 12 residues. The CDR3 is CAISTSGDTQYF. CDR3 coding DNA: TGTGCCATCTCCACCTCGGGGGATACGCAGTATTTT.

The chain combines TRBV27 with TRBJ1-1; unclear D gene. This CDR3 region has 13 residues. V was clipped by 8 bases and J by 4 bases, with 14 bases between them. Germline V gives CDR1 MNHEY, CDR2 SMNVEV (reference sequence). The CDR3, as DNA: TGTGCCAGCTCAGGTAGCTCTGGCACTGAAGCTTTCTTT. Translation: CASSGSSGTEAFF.